Described below is a single T cell receptor (beta chain) sequence and its context. The data are from a study of CD8+ T cells in alopecia areata. Reverse transcribed after extraction, RNA yielded cDNA as the sequencing template. The method was immunoSEQ multiplex PCR; TCRdb's version includes in-frame clones alone and lacks a portion of them. Seen here are 200,000 or so clones, around 62% observed once, and the top ten hold 0.45%. Germline V CDR1 and CDR2: GTSNPN, SVGIG (reference sequence). CDR3 size: 15 residues. Trimming took off 3 bases at V and 1 base at J, with 12 bases between the two ends. The specimen was CD4+ T cells sorted from blood, collected at week 0. The TCR originated in a human donor with alopecia areata. This chain uses TRBV30 with TRBJ2-2; the D call may be TRBD1 or TRBD2 (5 bases each). The CDR3 reads CAWRRAGRNTGELFF. DNA for the CDR3: TGTGCCTGGAGACGGGCAGGGAGGAACACCGGGGAGCTGTTTTTT.